The 6 T cell receptor beta chains below all came from one sample that was sequenced in a study of T cells in pancreatic ductal adenocarcinoma. Clones were read by immunoSEQ multiplex PCR, and TCRdb kept only the in-frame ones, dropping some. The sample has approximately 9,000 clones, over 85% seen once. Selected pancreatic ductal adenocarcinoma patients had undergone surgery without neoadjuvant therapy. Sequencing input: PBMCs. Every receptor here comes from a human donor with pancreatic ductal adenocarcinoma.

The J gene is TRBJ1-5, the V gene TRBV27; 7 nucleotides match TRBD1. The germline gives CDR1 MNHEY, CDR2 SMNVEV (reference sequence). This CDR3 region has 15 residues. The ends lost 0 bases at V and 2 bases at J; junction bases unmatched: 1. CDR3 sequence: CASSLSRGGNQPQHF. The DNA of the CDR3 is TGTGCCAGCAGTTTATCCAGGGGGGGCAATCAGCCCCAGCATTTT.

The chain has TRBV2 and TRBJ1-2; possibly TRBD1 for D (6 bases). In germline, CDR1 is SNHLY, CDR2 FYNNEI. The V end lost 10 bases, the J end lost 4 bases, and 16 bases lay between the germline ends. This CDR3 comprises 13 residues. The CDR3: CAKGGGPGYGYTF. For the CDR3, the DNA is TGTGCCAAAGGGGGGGGACCTGGCTATGGCTACACCTTC.

The chain uses TRBV7-2 and TRBJ2-4; D gene ambiguous. This CDR3 has 13 amino acids. CDR1 and CDR2 from the germline V gene are SGHTA and FQGNSA. Trimming removed 1 base from V and 6 bases from J, with 7 bases in between. CDR3 bases: TGTGCCAGCAGCTTAGTGGCCGTAAACATTCAGTACTTC. This translates into CASSLVAVNIQYF.

The DNA for the CDR3 is TGCAGCGTTGAAGAGAGCTCTGGAAACACCATATATTTT. It codes for CSVEESSGNTIYF. The gene calls are TRBV29-1 and TRBJ1-3; D gene uncertain. V gave up 0 bases and J gave up 0 bases, with 3 bases separating them. The CDR3 consists of 13 residues. Germline V gene data show CDR1 as SQVTM and CDR2 as ANQGSEA.

This clone was counted once. This rearrangement joins TRBV6-1 to TRBJ1-2, with a possible D match to TRBD1 (5 bases). Trimming pared 5 bases from V and 7 bases from J, leaving 20 bases between. The CDR3 runs 15 residues. Germline CDR1 and CDR2: MNHNS and SASEGT. Here the CDR3 reads CASSSRGDSSSGYTF. CDR3 DNA: TGTGCCAGCAGTTCCCGAGGGGACTCCTCTTCTGGCTACACCTTC.

This chain joins TRBV5-5 and TRBJ1-2; 7 bases match TRBD1. Trimming cost V 3 bases and J 8 bases; bases outside gene matches: 7. CDR3 size: 13 residues. Germline CDR1 SGHKS, CDR2 YYEKEE (reference sequence). CDR3 sequence reads: CASSSTGTAGYTF. In nucleotides, the CDR3 is TGTGCCAGCAGCTCTACCGGGACAGCGGGCTACACCTTC.